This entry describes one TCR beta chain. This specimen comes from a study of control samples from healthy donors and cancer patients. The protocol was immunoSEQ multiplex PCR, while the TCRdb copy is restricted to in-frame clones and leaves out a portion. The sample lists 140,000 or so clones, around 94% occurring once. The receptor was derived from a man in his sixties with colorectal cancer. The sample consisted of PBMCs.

The DNA for the CDR3 is TGTGCCAGCAGAGACAGCCTCTCTGGAAACACCATATATTTT. Translated: CASRDSLSGNTIYF. The V call is TRBV2, the J call TRBJ1-3; D is perhaps TRBD1 (5 bases). Looked up from germline, CDR1 is SNHLY and CDR2 is FYNNEI. V was pared by 6 bases and J by 0 bases, with 9 bases between. This CDR3 is 14 amino acids long.